This T cell receptor (beta chain) was captured by sequencing in a study of blood T cell repertoires in COVID-19. In the source study's methods: Amplification of reference gene primers was used by the study to estimate nucleated cell counts. The repertoire was sequenced with immunoSEQ multiplex PCR; TCRdb's copy has only in-frame clones and lacks some. V and J calls and clone size are given by that table; D and trimming were obtained from the DNA. This table holds some 160,000 clones, roughly 90% found once. The J segment lost 2 bases and the V segment lost 5 bases, leaving 10 bases of the junction unmatched. Germline V gene lookup returns CDR1 LNHDA and CDR2 SQIVND (reference sequence). CDR3 length equals 17 residues.

This receptor was obtained from a man in his sixties with acute or convalescent COVID-19. Sequencing was carried out using peripheral blood. J is TRBJ2-7 and V is TRBV19; 12 positions agree with TRBD1. The CDR3 sequence is CASSLSPGQGATYEQYF. The CDR3 coding sequence is TGTGCCAGTAGTTTATCTCCGGGACAGGGGGCGACCTACGAGCAGTACTTC.